This paragraph reports one T cell receptor (beta chain). The antigen is unknown. The entry originates in a study of T cells after yellow fever vaccination. 5'RACE template switching generated TCR cDNA, adding a universal primer site and UMIs. MiXCR was run by TCRdb on the 5' RACE reads, yielding one entry per CDR3 protein. The sample shows 500,000 to 650,000 distinct CDR3 sequences, around 12% of them seen only once. Whole-study findings and limits: A weaker secondary response peaked on day 5, the primary on day 15.

This CDR3 region has 13 residues. CDR1 is MNHNS and CDR2 is SASEGT in the germline V gene. The V end lost 6 bases, the J end lost 2 bases, and 11 bases lay between the germline ends. This TCR was recovered from a young man who received the YFV17D yellow fever vaccine. The V gene is TRBV6-1, the J gene TRBJ2-7, with a tentative D call TRBD1 (5 bases). Source: PBMCs, taken on the day of the yellow fever booster vaccination. CDR3: CASSNRNPYEQYF. The CDR3 region has the DNA TGTGCCAGCAGCAACAGGAACCCCTACGAGCAGTACTTC.